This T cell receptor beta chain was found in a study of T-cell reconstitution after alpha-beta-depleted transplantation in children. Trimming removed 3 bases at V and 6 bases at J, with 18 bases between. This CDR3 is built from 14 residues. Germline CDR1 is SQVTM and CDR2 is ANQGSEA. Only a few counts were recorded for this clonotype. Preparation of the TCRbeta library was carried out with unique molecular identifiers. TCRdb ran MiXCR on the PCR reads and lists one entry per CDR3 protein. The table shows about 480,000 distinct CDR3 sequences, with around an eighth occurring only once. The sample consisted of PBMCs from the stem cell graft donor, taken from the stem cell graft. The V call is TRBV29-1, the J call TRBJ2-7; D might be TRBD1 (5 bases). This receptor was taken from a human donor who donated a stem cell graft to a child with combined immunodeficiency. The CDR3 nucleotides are TGCAGCGTTGATGGAGCAGTGGGAAGGGGCGAGCAGTACTTC. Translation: CSVDGAVGRGEQYF.